Sequencing of this T cell receptor beta chain was carried out in a study of cytomegalovirus exposure and HLA in healthy donors. The PCR was carried out with 60 Vbeta primers and 13 Jbeta primers. Clones were read by immunoSEQ multiplex PCR, and TCRdb kept only the in-frame ones, dropping some. The sample shows 170,000 or so clones, about three quarters of them seen only once. In germline, CDR1 is MNHEY, CDR2 SMNVEV (reference sequence). The V end was cut by 1 base, the J end by 0 bases, with 16 bases between. The length of the CDR3 is 18 residues. Remarks on this clone: As yet, its antigen is unknown.

Whole-study results and caveats: According to an earlier analysis, most TCR beta V segments yielded productive rearrangements about 90% or about 30% of the time. Altogether, around 160 TCR beta chains were recorded as cytomegalovirus-associated.

The source is a woman aged 25 to 45 in good health and CMV-seropositive. The sequenced material came from PBMCs. The chain links TRBV27 to TRBJ1-3; D possibly corresponds to TRBD1 (5 bases). The CDR3 reads CASSLLQVLRHSGNTIYF. The CDR3 DNA follows: TGTGCCAGCAGTTTATTACAGGTATTGAGGCACTCTGGAAACACCATATATTTT.